This T cell receptor beta chain was recovered during a study of naive and memory T cell subsets. Study-wide results and limits: RNA-based TCR counts may shift with T cell activation and differentiation. In CD4 and CD8 cells, diversity dropped from naive through EMRA. Possibly reflecting memory cells re-expressing CD45RA, a few larger clonotypes occurred in naive repertoires, especially CD8.

Of note for this clonotype: Its antigen is unknown.

An equimolar mix of two oligonucleotides served as the beta constant-region primer for TRBC1 and TRBC2. Nested alpha and beta constant-region primers with the SP2 primer drove four PCR rounds on ligated cDNA. TCRdb re-analysed the UMI-ligation and nested PCR reads in MiXCR, keeping a single row per CDR3 protein. The sample has 85,000 to 130,000 distinct CDR3 sequences, approximately 14% seen once; the top ten hold approximately 3%. Cells stained for CD3, CD4, CD8, CD45RA, CD27 and viability were sorted into four CD45RA/CD27 subsets. The germline gives CDR1 MDHEN, CDR2 SYDVKM. CDR3 length: 17 amino acids. V was cut by 4 bases and J by 0 bases, with 18 bases left in between.

The rearrangement joins TRBV28 to TRBJ2-5; D gene unclear. The sequence derives from a human donor in good health. Sequencing was done on a sample of naive CD8+ T cells from blood. The DNA for the CDR3 is TGTGCCAGCAGTTCATCCCCCCCAGGACGGTACCAAGAGACCCAGTACTTC. Protein sequence: CASSSSPPGRYQETQYF. Full variable domain (outside the CDR3, taken from reference TRBV28 and TRBJ2-5): DVKVTQSSRYLVKRTGEKVFLECVQDMDHENMFWYRQDPGLGLRLIYFSYDVKMKEKGDIPEGYSVSREKKERFSLILESASTNQTSMYLCASSSSPPGRYQETQYFGPGTRLLVL.